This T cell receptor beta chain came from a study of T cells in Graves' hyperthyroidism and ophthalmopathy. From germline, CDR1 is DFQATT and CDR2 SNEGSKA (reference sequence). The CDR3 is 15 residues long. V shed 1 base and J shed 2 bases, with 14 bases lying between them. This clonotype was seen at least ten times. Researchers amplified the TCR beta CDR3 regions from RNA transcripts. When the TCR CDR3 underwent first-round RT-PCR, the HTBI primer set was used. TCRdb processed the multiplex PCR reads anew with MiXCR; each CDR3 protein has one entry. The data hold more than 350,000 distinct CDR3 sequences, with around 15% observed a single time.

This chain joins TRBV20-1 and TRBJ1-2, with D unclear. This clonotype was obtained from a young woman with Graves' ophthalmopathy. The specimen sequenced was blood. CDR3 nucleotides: TGCAGTGCTAGAGTGGCGGCCATATTCAACTATGGCTACACCTTC. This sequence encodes CSARVAAIFNYGYTF.